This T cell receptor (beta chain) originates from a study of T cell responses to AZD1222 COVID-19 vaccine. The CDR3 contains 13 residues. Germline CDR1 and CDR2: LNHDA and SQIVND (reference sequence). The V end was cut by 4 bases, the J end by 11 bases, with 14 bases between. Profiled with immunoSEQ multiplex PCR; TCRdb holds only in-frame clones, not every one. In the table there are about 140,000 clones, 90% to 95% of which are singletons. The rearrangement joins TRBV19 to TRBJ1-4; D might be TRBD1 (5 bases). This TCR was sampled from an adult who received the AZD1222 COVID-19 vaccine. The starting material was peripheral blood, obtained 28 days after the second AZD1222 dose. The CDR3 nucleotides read TGTGCCAGTAGTACCGACCAGGGTAGGAAACTGTTTTTT. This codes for CASSTDQGRKLFF.